This TCR beta chain originates from a study of blood T cell repertoires in COVID-19. Study as a whole: The United States, Italy and Spain supplied acute and convalescent COVID-19 samples. T cells, B-cell-depleted T cells, or PBMCs provided the cDNA or gDNA that served as material.

Study processing details: How many nucleated cells were present was estimated from reference gene primer amplification. Data came from immunoSEQ multiplex PCR; TCRdb stores just in-frame clones and leaves some out. V, J and clone size were drawn from that table, and D and trimming were deduced from the DNA. The sample carries approximately 300,000 clones, roughly 87% recorded once. V dropped 1 base and J dropped 2 bases, with 9 bases sitting between them. Germline V gene sequence: CDR1 SGHTA, CDR2 FQGNSA. This CDR3 is 15 amino acids long. Sample: peripheral blood. This sequence joins TRBV7-2 and TRBJ2-1; no clear D. This sequence originates from a woman aged 45-65 years who had recovered from COVID-19. This CDR3 is CASSLERQTYNEQFF. The CDR3 bases are TGTGCCAGCAGCTTAGAGAGGCAGACCTACAATGAGCAGTTCTTC.